These 28 T cell receptor beta chains came from one sample sequenced in a study of control samples from healthy donors and cancer patients. The table came from immunoSEQ multiplex PCR; TCRdb's copy has only in-frame clones and leaves some out. The sample consists of 75,000 or so clones, roughly nine tenths of them appearing once. The sample was PBMCs. Source of these receptors: a man between 60 and 70 years old with colorectal cancer.

Only one count was recorded for this clone. The rearrangement joins TRBV9 to TRBJ2-2, with D possibly being TRBD2 (5 bases). The V and J ends lost 3 bases and 2 bases respectively, with 8 bases between them. The CDR3 runs to 14 residues. Germline CDR1 and CDR2: SGDLS and YYNGEE. The CDR3 DNA reads as TGTGCCAGCAGCGCACGGACTAACACCGGGGAGCTGTTTTTT. Translation gives CASSARTNTGELFF.

The gene calls are TRBV4-1 and TRBJ2-5, with D possibly called TRBD1 or TRBD2 (6 bases each). Germline CDR1 is MGHRA and CDR2 is YSYEKL. CDR3 length: 16 amino acids. The V gene lost 4 bases and the J gene lost 1 base, with 16 bases spanning the gap. The CDR3 region has the DNA TGCGCCAGCAGCCCTAGATGGGGGGCGGGCCAAGAGACCCAGTACTTC. This sequence encodes CASSPRWGAGQETQYF.

The rearrangement joins TRBV21-1 to TRBJ2-7; TRBD2 reflects the table's D call only, with no check against the DNA. TRBV21-1 counts as a pseudogene. The CDR3 extends over 19 amino acids. CDR3 bases: TGTGCCAGCAGCCGCAAAAGGCCCCGGCTAGTCTCGAGCTCCTACGAGCAGTACTTC. Translated, it gives CASSRKRPRLVSSSYEQYF.

The V gene is TRBV18, the J gene TRBJ2-6; TRBD1 matches 7 bases. The germline V gene has CDR1 KGHSH and CDR2 LQKENI. This CDR3 is built from 17 residues. Trimming took 1 base from V and 3 from J; bases not matched to a gene: 6. The CDR3 DNA is TGTGCCAGCTCACCACAGTCAGGGGGAGTTGGGGCCAACGTCCTGACTTTC. It codes for CASSPQSGGVGANVLTF.

This chain links TRBV7-9 with TRBJ2-1; TRBD1 might be the D (6 bases). The germline CDR1 and CDR2 sequences are SEHNR and FQNEAQ (reference sequence). V gave up 3 bases and J gave up 10 bases, with 13 bases separating them. This CDR3 is built from 13 residues. The CDR3 nucleotides read TGTGCCAGCAGCTTGCCCTGGGACATAGAGCAGTTCTTC. Protein product: CASSLPWDIEQFF. Full variable domain (remainder filled in from reference TRBV7-9 and TRBJ2-1): DTGVSQNPRHKITKRGQNVTFRCDPISEHNRLYWYRQTLGQGPEFLTYFQNEAQLEKSRLLSDRFSAERPKGSFSTLEIQRTEQGDSAMYLCASSLPWDIEQFFGPGTRLTVL.

This sequence joins TRBV5-1 and TRBJ1-5, with D possibly being TRBD1 (6 bases). CDR1 is SGHRS, CDR2 YFSETQ, per germline. Trimming stripped 4 bases from V and 0 bases from J, with 11 bases between. This CDR3 has 15 residues. The CDR3 DNA follows: TGCGCCAGCAGCCCGGGACATACTAGCAATCAGCCCCAGCATTTT. This sequence encodes CASSPGHTSNQPQHF. Supplemented by reference TRBV5-1 and TRBJ1-5, the full variable domain reads KAGVTQTPRYLIKTRGQQVTLSCSPISGHRSVSWYQQTPGQGLQFLFEYFSETQRNKGNFPGRFSGRQFSNSRSEMNVSTLELGDSALYLCASSPGHTSNQPQHFGDGTRLSIL.

The V call is TRBV5-1, the J call TRBJ1-1; possibly TRBD1 for D (5 bases). The V gene's germline CDR1 is SGHRS and CDR2 YFSETQ. This CDR3 spans 14 amino acids. V was pared by 2 bases and J by 1 base, with 9 bases between. The CDR3 protein is CASSFGDGNTEAFF. CDR3 nucleotide sequence: TGCGCCAGCAGCTTCGGGGACGGGAACACTGAAGCTTTCTTT.

The rearrangement links TRBV9 to TRBJ2-1; D gene ambiguous. CDR1 is SGDLS and CDR2 is YYNGEE in the germline V gene. The V end was cut by 4 bases, the J end by 9 bases, with 11 bases between. This CDR3 has 12 amino acids. The CDR3 loop is CASSPTGGEQFF. The CDR3 DNA reads as TGTGCCAGCAGCCCAACCGGCGGTGAGCAGTTCTTC.

This clone has only one observation. The chain uses TRBV6-5 and TRBJ2-7, with a weak D call TRBD1 (7 bases). This CDR3 is 14 amino acids long. Per the germline V gene, CDR1 is MNHEY and CDR2 is SVGAGI. V dropped 5 bases and J dropped 3 bases, with 14 bases sitting between them. The CDR3: CASSPGQGGYEQYF. DNA of the CDR3: TGTGCCAGCAGTCCAGGGCAGGGGGGCTACGAGCAGTACTTC.

The rearrangement links TRBV7-9 to TRBJ1-3; 9 nucleotides match TRBD1. CDR1 is SEHNR and CDR2 is FQNEAQ in the germline V gene (reference sequence). J lost 0 bases, V lost 4 bases, and 13 bases had no gene match. The CDR3 is 19 residues long. The CDR3: CASSSHWGQGITSGNTIYF. In nucleotides, the CDR3 is TGTGCCAGCAGCTCCCATTGGGGACAGGGAATTACCTCTGGAAACACCATATATTTT.

The chain is built from TRBV7-2 and TRBJ2-3; 10 nucleotides agree with TRBD2. The V and J ends lost 5 bases and 3 bases, in that order; junction bases with no gene match: 11. The CDR3 spans 17 residues. Germline V gene sequence: CDR1 SGHTA, CDR2 FQGNSA. CDR3: CASSLRAGGRGTDTQYF. The CDR3 bases are TGTGCCAGCAGCCTTAGAGCGGGGGGGCGGGGAACAGATACGCAGTATTTT.

This clone has a handful of counts. The chain combines TRBV5-1 with TRBJ1-3; D perhaps matches TRBD1 (5 bases). This CDR3 region has 13 residues. CDR1 is SGHRS, CDR2 YFSETQ, per germline. The V end was cut by 0 bases, the J end by 8 bases, with 9 bases between. CDR3 in DNA: TGCGCCAGCAGCTTGGCCGGGGGGGACACCATATATTTT. This encodes CASSLAGGDTIYF.

The chain is built from TRBV19 and TRBJ1-6, with unresolved D. V lost 9 bases and J lost 6, with 12 bases in between. The V gene's germline CDR1 is LNHDA and CDR2 SQIVND (reference sequence). This CDR3 region has 13 residues. The CDR3 nucleotides read TGTGCCAGCAGTGGTTTCGGTAATTCACCCCTCCACTTT. Translated, it gives CASSGFGNSPLHF. Based on the CDR3 plus reference TRBV19 and TRBJ1-6, the full variable domain is DGGITQSPKYLFRKEGQNVTLSCEQNLNHDAMYWYRQDPGQGLRLIYYSQIVNDFQKGDIAEGYSVSREKKESFPLTVTSAQKNPTAFYLCASSGFGNSPLHFGNGTRLTVT.

This rearrangement joins TRBV10-3 to TRBJ2-1, with D possibly TRBD1 on 5 matching bases. This CDR3 has 13 residues. Germline CDR1 reads ENHRY; CDR2 reads SYGVKD. V was shortened by 10 bases and J by 8 bases, with 18 bases between the two germline ends. CDR3 loop: CATQGGPRDEQFF. Written as DNA, the CDR3 is TGTGCCACCCAGGGCGGCCCACGGGATGAGCAGTTCTTC.

In its sample, this clone was seen once. The V and J genes are TRBV4-3 and TRBJ1-2, with D hard to call. This CDR3 region has 15 residues. Germline lookup yields CDR1 LGHNA and CDR2 YSLEER. Trimming pared 3 bases from V and 2 bases from J, leaving 13 bases between. The CDR3 spells CASSQWDGSNYGYTF. The CDR3 DNA sequence: TGCGCCAGCAGCCAGTGGGATGGGTCCAACTATGGCTACACCTTC.

This chain uses TRBV5-8 with TRBJ1-1, with 9 bases that match TRBD1. Germline assignment: CDR1 SGHTS and CDR2 YDEGEE. Germline trimming cut 6 bases from V and 4 bases from J; bases unmatched to any gene: 7. This CDR3 comprises 14 residues. The CDR3 DNA reads as TGTGCCAGCACCCAACAGGGGGCGGGCACTGAAGCTTTCTTT. It yields the protein CASTQQGAGTEAFF.

The V gene is TRBV6-5, the J gene TRBJ1-1; TRBD1 matches at 7 bases. V shed 4 bases, J shed 8 bases, and the junction held 7 bases outside the gene matches. The V gene's germline CDR1 is MNHEY and CDR2 SVGAGI. The CDR3 consists of 13 residues. The CDR3 region is CASSSHRGREAFF. CDR3 nucleotide sequence: TGTGCCAGCAGTTCACACAGGGGTCGGGAAGCTTTCTTT.

This clone was detected a few times. The chain couples TRBV12-5 to TRBJ2-7; no reliable D call. V was pared by 7 bases and J by 3 bases, with 16 bases between. The CDR3 runs to 14 residues. Germline-derived CDR1 and CDR2 are LGHNT and FRNRAP. CDR3 sequence: CASVSVGTYYEQYF. DNA of the CDR3: TGTGCTAGTGTCTCCGTTGGCACTTACTACGAGCAGTACTTC.

V usage is TRBV24-1 and J usage is TRBJ2-5, with TRBD1 matching over 7 bases. In germline, CDR1 is KGHDR, CDR2 SFDVKD. The CDR3 has 14 residues. V lost 4 bases, J lost 9 bases, and 10 bases stayed unmatched. CDR3 nucleotide sequence: TGTGCCACCAGTGACCCGGGACAGCAAAGGGCCCAGTACTTC. Its protein is CATSDPGQQRAQYF.

This chain uses TRBV11-2 with TRBJ2-5; 13 nucleotides line up with TRBD2. With V trimmed by 5 bases and J by 5 bases, 8 bases remained unmatched. There are 16 residues in the CDR3. Germline V gene lookup returns CDR1 SGHAT and CDR2 FQNNGV. CDR3 protein: CASSPTSGGAWETQYF. CDR3 bases: TGTGCCAGCAGCCCAACTAGCGGGGGGGCCTGGGAGACCCAGTACTTC. Full variable domain (outside the CDR3, taken from reference TRBV11-2 and TRBJ2-5): EAGVAQSPRYKIIEKRQSVAFWCNPISGHATLYWYQQILGQGPKLLIQFQNNGVVDDSQLPKDRFSAERLKGVDSTLKIQPAKLEDSAVYLCASSPTSGGAWETQYFGPGTRLLVL.

The chain links TRBV6-5 to TRBJ2-7; 10 nucleotides align to TRBD1. The V gene's germline CDR1 is MNHEY and CDR2 SVGAGI. V dropped 2 bases and J dropped 4; count of bases not matched to a gene: 2. The CDR3 has 14 residues. CDR3 sequence (DNA): TGTGCCAGCAGTTACGGGGGACAGGGGTACGAGCAGTACTTC. This gives the protein CASSYGGQGYEQYF.

The genes are TRBV6-1 and TRBJ2-2, with TRBD2 matching 10 bases. The V and J ends lost 3 bases and 7 bases, in that order; junction bases with no gene match: 5. The CDR3 has 15 residues. CDR1 is MNHNS, CDR2 SASEGT, per germline. Here the CDR3 reads CASSDLAGVVGELFF. The DNA for the CDR3 is TGTGCCAGCAGTGACCTAGCGGGGGTGGTCGGGGAGCTGTTTTTT.

This clone was observed a handful of times. The V and J genes are TRBV5-4 and TRBJ1-2, with no clear D. The germline gives CDR1 SGHNT, CDR2 YYREEE (reference sequence). V was clipped by 0 bases and J by 1 base, with 7 bases between them. The CDR3 loop spans 14 amino acids. CDR3 sequence: CASSLVPDNYGYTF. The CDR3 DNA follows: TGTGCCAGCAGCTTGGTTCCGGATAACTATGGCTACACCTTC.

The J gene is TRBJ1-6, the V gene TRBV5-1; 8 bases map to TRBD1. Per the germline V gene, CDR1 is SGHRS and CDR2 is YFSETQ. The CDR3 runs to 13 residues. The V segment lost 4 bases and the J segment 10 bases; nucleotides outside the gene matches: 4. For the CDR3, the DNA is TGCGCCAGCAGCCTGGACAGGGTCTCACCCCTCCACTTT. Protein: CASSLDRVSPLHF.

The genes are TRBV7-2 and TRBJ2-1; D is unclear. There are 16 residues in the CDR3. Per germline, CDR1 SGHTA and CDR2 FQGNSA. The V gene lost 1 base and the J gene lost 2 bases, with 12 bases spanning the gap. In DNA form, the CDR3 reads TGTGCCAGCAGCTTAGGTCGGTCAACCCCCTACAATGAGCAGTTCTTC. It specifies CASSLGRSTPYNEQFF.

This chain uses TRBV7-9 with TRBJ2-3; 7 nucleotides agree with TRBD1. The CDR3 extends over 15 amino acids. The trim removed 5 bases at V and 2 bases at J, leaving 7 bases unmatched. Germline V gene sequence: CDR1 SEHNR, CDR2 FQNEAQ (reference sequence). The CDR3 loop is CASSPLGTDTDTQYF. The CDR3 coding sequence is TGTGCCAGCAGCCCATTGGGGACAGACACAGATACGCAGTATTTT. The full variable domain, with the rest looked up from reference TRBV7-9 and TRBJ2-3, is DTGVSQNPRHKITKRGQNVTFRCDPISEHNRLYWYRQTLGQGPEFLTYFQNEAQLEKSRLLSDRFSAERPKGSFSTLEIQRTEQGDSAMYLCASSPLGTDTDTQYFGPGTRLTVL.

The chain employs TRBV9 and TRBJ2-7; D gene unclear. The CDR3 consists of 15 residues. V shed 0 bases and J shed 2 bases, with 12 bases lying between them. Germline values: CDR1 SGDLS, CDR2 YYNGEE. The CDR3 nucleotides are TGTGCCAGCAGCGTAGGCCCCGCGTTGACCTACGAGCAGTACTTC. Translating it yields CASSVGPALTYEQYF.

The chain combines TRBV30 with TRBJ2-3; D may correspond to TRBD1 or TRBD2 (5 bases each). The CDR3 loop spans 15 amino acids. V was pared by 2 bases and J by 1 base, with 13 bases between. From germline, CDR1 is GTSNPN and CDR2 SVGIG (reference sequence). The chain's CDR3 is CAWSPGLGGTDTQYF. The CDR3 bases are TGTGCCTGGAGTCCCGGACTGGGGGGCACAGATACGCAGTATTTT.